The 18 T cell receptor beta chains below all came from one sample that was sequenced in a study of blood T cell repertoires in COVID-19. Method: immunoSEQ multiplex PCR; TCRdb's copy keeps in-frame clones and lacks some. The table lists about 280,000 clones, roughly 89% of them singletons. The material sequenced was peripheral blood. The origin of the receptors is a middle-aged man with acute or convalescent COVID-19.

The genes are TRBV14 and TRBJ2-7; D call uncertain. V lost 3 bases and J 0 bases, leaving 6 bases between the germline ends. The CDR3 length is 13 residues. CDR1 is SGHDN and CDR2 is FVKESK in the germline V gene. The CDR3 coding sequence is TGTGCCAGCAGCCAGGCCTCCTCCTACGAGCAGTACTTC. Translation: CASSQASSYEQYF.

CDR3 region: CASRVTPDSTRYGYTF. The CDR3 nucleotides are TGCGCCAGCAGAGTTACCCCCGACAGTACTCGCTATGGCTACACCTTC. The chain uses TRBV5-1 and TRBJ1-2; perhaps TRBD1 as D (5 bases). This CDR3 comprises 16 residues. The germline V and J ends were trimmed by 5 bases and 4 bases, with 21 bases remaining between them. Germline CDR1 is SGHRS and CDR2 is YFSETQ.

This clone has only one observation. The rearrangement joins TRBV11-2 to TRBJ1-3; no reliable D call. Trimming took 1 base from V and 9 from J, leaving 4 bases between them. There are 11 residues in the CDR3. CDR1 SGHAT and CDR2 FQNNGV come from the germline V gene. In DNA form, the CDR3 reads TGTGCCAGCAGCTTAGGCGCCACCATATATTTT. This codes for CASSLGATIYF.

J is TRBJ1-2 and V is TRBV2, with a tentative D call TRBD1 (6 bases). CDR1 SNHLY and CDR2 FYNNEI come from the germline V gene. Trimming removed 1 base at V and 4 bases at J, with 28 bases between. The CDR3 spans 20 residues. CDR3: CASSEGLALTERLQGYGYTF. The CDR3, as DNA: TGTGCCAGCAGTGAAGGATTAGCACTTACAGAGCGTCTACAGGGCTATGGCTACACCTTC.

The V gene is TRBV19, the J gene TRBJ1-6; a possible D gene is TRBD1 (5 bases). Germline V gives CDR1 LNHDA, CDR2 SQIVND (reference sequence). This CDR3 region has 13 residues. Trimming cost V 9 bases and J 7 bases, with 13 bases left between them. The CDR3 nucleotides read TGTGCCAGCAGCGCAGGGTGGAATTCACCCCTCCACTTT. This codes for CASSAGWNSPLHF.

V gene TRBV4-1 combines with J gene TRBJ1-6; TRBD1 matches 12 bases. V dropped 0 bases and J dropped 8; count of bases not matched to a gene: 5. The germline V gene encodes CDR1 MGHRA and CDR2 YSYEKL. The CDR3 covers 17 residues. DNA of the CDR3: TGCGCCAGCAGCCAAGAGTCCCGGGACAGGGGGCATTCACCCCTCCACTTT. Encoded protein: CASSQESRDRGHSPLHF.

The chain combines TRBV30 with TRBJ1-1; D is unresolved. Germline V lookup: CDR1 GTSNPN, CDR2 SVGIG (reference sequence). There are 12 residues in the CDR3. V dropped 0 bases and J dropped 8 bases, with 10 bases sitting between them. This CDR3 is CAWSVARLEAFF. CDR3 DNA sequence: TGTGCCTGGAGTGTAGCGAGATTAGAAGCTTTCTTT.

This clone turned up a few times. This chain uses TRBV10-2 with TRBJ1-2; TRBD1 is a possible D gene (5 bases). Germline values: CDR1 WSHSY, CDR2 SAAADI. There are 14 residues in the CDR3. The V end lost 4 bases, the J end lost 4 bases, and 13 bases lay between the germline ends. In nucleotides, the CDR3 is TGCGCCAGCAGTGCTTCCCGGGGGTCCTATGGCTACACCTTC. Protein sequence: CASSASRGSYGYTF.

CDR3 in amino acids: CASSLKGQGMNYGYTF. CDR3 bases: TGTGCCAGCAGTTTAAAGGGACAGGGGATGAACTATGGCTACACCTTC. This chain uses TRBV27 with TRBJ1-2, with 10 bases identical to TRBD1. Germline V CDR1 and CDR2: MNHEY, SMNVEV (reference sequence). The CDR3 has 16 amino acids. V shed 2 bases and J 2 bases; nucleotides not matched to a gene: 5.

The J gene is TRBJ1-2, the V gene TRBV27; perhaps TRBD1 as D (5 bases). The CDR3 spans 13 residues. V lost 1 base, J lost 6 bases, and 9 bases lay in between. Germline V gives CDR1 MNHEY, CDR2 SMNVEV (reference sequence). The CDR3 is CASSLYGGDGYTF. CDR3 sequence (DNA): TGTGCCAGCAGTTTATACGGGGGGGATGGCTACACCTTC.

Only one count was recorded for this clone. CDR3 in amino acids: CASSLRGFGNTIYF. In DNA form, the CDR3 reads TGTGCCAGCAGCCTCCGGGGTTTCGGAAACACCATATATTTT. V usage is TRBV5-6 and J usage is TRBJ1-3; D remains unclear. Germline-derived CDR1 and CDR2 are SGHDT and YYEEEE. V lost 4 bases and J 4 bases, leaving 12 bases between the germline ends. The CDR3 sequence is 14 residues long. Full variable domain (missing parts from reference TRBV5-6 and TRBJ1-3): DAGVTQSPTHLIKTRGQQVTLRCSPKSGHDTVSWYQQALGQGPQFIFQYYEEEERQRGNFPDRFSGHQFPNYSSELNVNALLLGDSALYLCASSLRGFGNTIYFGEGSWLTVV.

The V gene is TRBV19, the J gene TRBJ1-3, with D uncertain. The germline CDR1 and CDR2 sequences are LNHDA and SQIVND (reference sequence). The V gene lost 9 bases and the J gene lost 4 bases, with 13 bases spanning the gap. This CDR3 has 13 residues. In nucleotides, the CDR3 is TGTGCCAGCGGCCCCGAGGTCGGAAACACCATATATTTT. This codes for CASGPEVGNTIYF.

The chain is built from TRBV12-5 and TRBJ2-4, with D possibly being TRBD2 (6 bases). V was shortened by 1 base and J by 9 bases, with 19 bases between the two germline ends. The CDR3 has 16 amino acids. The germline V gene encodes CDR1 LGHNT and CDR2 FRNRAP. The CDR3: CASGLGGRRVNGIQYF. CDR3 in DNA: TGTGCTAGTGGTTTGGGGGGCAGGAGGGTTAATGGCATTCAGTACTTC. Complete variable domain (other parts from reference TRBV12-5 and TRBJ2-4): DARVTQTPRHKVTEMGQEVTMRCQPILGHNTVFWYRQTMMQGLELLAYFRNRAPLDDSGMPKDRFSAEMPDATLATLKIQPSEPRDSAVYFCASGLGGRRVNGIQYFGAGTRLSVL.

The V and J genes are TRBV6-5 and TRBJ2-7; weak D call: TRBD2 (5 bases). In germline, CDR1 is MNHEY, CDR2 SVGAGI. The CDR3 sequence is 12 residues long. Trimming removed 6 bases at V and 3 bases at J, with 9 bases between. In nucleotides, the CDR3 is TGTGCCAGCAGCCGCGGACTCTACGAGCAGTACTTC. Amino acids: CASSRGLYEQYF.

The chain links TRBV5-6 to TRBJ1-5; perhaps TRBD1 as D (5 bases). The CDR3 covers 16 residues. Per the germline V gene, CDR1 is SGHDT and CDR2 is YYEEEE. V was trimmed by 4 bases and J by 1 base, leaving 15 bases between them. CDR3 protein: CASSLGGKPSNQPQHF. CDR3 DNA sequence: TGTGCCAGCAGCCTCGGGGGAAAACCAAGCAATCAGCCCCAGCATTTT.

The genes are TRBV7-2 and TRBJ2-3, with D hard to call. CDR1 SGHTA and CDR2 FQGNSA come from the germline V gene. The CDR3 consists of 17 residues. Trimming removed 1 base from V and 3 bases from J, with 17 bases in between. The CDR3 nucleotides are TGTGCCAGCAGCTTAGATGTTCCAGTGTTGATAACAGATACGCAGTATTTT. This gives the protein CASSLDVPVLITDTQYF. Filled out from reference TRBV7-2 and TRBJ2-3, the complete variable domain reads GAGVSQSPSNKVTEKGKDVELRCDPISGHTALYWYRQSLGQGLEFLIYFQGNSAPDKSGLPSDRFSAERTGGSVSTLTIQRTQQEDSAVYLCASSLDVPVLITDTQYFGPGTRLTVL.

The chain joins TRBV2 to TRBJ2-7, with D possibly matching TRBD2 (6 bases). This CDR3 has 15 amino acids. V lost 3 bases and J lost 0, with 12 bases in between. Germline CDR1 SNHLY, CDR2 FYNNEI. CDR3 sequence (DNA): TGTGCCAGCAGTGAGCAGGGACTTACCTCCTACGAGCAGTACTTC. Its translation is CASSEQGLTSYEQYF.

CDR3 region: CASGLVSVYTQYF. CDR3 nucleotide sequence: TGTGCTAGTGGTTTGGTTTCCGTTTATACGCAGTATTTT. This chain connects TRBV12-5 to TRBJ2-3; D gene unclear. The CDR3 has 13 residues. Germline V CDR1 and CDR2: LGHNT, FRNRAP. Trimming left V 0 bases short and J 7 bases short, with 8 bases between.